This is a list of T cell receptor beta chains from one sample in a study of vaccination effects on CD4 cells after COVID-19. No antigen has been identified for these receptors. Repertoires were generated with immunoSEQ multiplex PCR, while TCRdb's copy carries only in-frame clones and drops some. The table records about 46,000 clones, around three quarters of them present only once. The sample was CD4+ T cells from PBMCs cultured with HCoV-OC43 spike peptides, taken after COVID-19 vaccination. The receptors shown here come from a human donor who received a COVID-19 vaccine. Both conserved end residues are part of each CDR3. A D gene is named only where the DNA matches it firmly. Only some rows state a clone size, as once, few, many or a class for expanded clones.

d_call,v_call,j_call,clone_size,cdr3_aa,cdr3_nt
TRBD1,TRBV3-1/TRBV3-2,TRBJ1-1,NA,CASSQVSGGAMNTEAFF,TGTGCCAGCAGCCAAGTGTCAGGGGGAGCGATGAACACTGAAGCTTTCTTT
TRBD1,TRBV10-2,TRBJ2-3,NA,CASSDTGTGGTDTQYF,TGCGCCAGCAGTGATACCGGGACAGGGGGCACAGATACGCAGTATTTT
TRBD1,TRBV19,TRBJ1-6,NA,CASSIEDRGNSPLHF,TGTGCCAGTAGTATAGAGGACAGGGGGAATTCACCCCTCCACTTT
NA,TRBV27,TRBJ1-1,few,CASSLLGVTEAFF,TGTGCCAGCAGTTTACTGGGGGTAACTGAAGCTTTCTTT
NA,TRBV6-5,TRBJ1-2,NA,CASSVGLGGGYTF,TGTGCCAGCAGCGTGGGCCTCGGAGGGGGCTACACCTTC
TRBD2,TRBV7-9,TRBJ2-1,NA,CASRGGSGPYNEQFF,TGTGCCAGCAGGGGAGGGAGCGGACCATACAATGAGCAGTTCTTC
NA,TRBV4-1,TRBJ2-1,NA,CASSQDRWGSSYNEQFF,TGCGCCAGCAGCCAAGACCGCTGGGGGAGCTCCTACAATGAGCAGTTCTTC
TRBD2,TRBV18,TRBJ2-1,NA,CASSLVAGAYNEQFF,TGTGCCAGCTCATTAGTAGCGGGAGCCTACAATGAGCAGTTCTTC
NA,TRBV2,TRBJ1-2,NA,CASFIRDDGYTF,TGTGCCAGCTTTATAAGGGACGATGGCTACACCTTC
NA,TRBV7-2,TRBJ1-2,NA,CASSSGRPYGYTF,TGTGCCAGCAGCTCGGGACGGCCTTATGGCTACACCTTC
TRBD2,TRBV10-1,TRBJ2-3,few,CASSESSSSGRTDTQYF,TGCGCCAGCAGTGAGTCGAGCTCAAGCGGGAGGACAGATACGCAGTATTTT
NA,TRBV7-2,TRBJ2-7,NA,CASSLVASPSSYEQYF,TGTGCCAGCAGCTTAGTCGCCTCACCAAGTTCCTACGAGCAGTACTTC
NA,TRBV19,TRBJ2-7,NA,CASKGQGISYEQYF,TGTGCCAGTAAAGGGCAGGGGATCTCCTACGAGCAGTACTTC
NA,TRBV18,TRBJ2-1,NA,CASSPPGDVLWYNEQFF,TGTGCCAGCTCACCACCTGGAGACGTATTATGGTACAATGAGCAGTTCTTC
NA,TRBV5-1,TRBJ2-5,few,CASRPTWAQETQYF,TGCGCCAGCAGACCCACGTGGGCCCAAGAGACCCAGTACTTC
TRBD1,TRBV5-1,TRBJ1-2,once,CASTTMDRASGYTF,TGCGCCAGCACCACCATGGACAGGGCATCTGGCTACACCTTC
TRBD2,TRBV4-2,TRBJ2-7,NA,CASRYGLAGDYEQYF,TGTGCCAGCAGATACGGACTAGCGGGAGACTACGAGCAGTACTTC
NA,TRBV10-1,TRBJ2-6,once,CASSGSGANVLTF,TGCGCCAGCAGCGGCTCTGGGGCCAACGTCCTGACTTTC
NA,TRBV27,TRBJ1-1,few,CASSLSRLANTEAFF,TGTGCCAGCAGCTTATCTAGATTGGCGAACACTGAAGCTTTCTTT
NA,TRBV3-1/TRBV3-2,TRBJ2-3,NA,CASSQEGFKDTQYF,TGTGCCAGCAGCCAAGAGGGTTTTAAAGATACGCAGTATTTT
NA,TRBV10-3,TRBJ1-5,NA,CAISDFDRTSNQPQHF,TGTGCCATCAGTGACTTTGACAGGACCAGCAATCAGCCCCAGCATTTT
TRBD1,TRBV3-1/TRBV3-2,TRBJ2-2,once,CASSPYSYRDRGRDGELFF,TGTGCCAGCAGCCCGTACTCCTACCGGGACAGGGGGCGCGACGGGGAGCTGTTTTTT
NA,TRBV6-5,TRBJ2-5,NA,CASSYGGPETQYF,TGTGCCAGCAGTTACGGGGGTCCAGAGACCCAGTACTTC
TRBD1,TRBV3-1/TRBV3-2,TRBJ1-1,NA,CASRHRGYAEAFF,TGTGCCAGCAGACACAGGGGGTACGCTGAAGCTTTCTTT
NA,TRBV2,TRBJ1-1,few,CASSEGGHTEAFF,TGTGCCAGCAGTGAGGGGGGGCACACTGAAGCTTTCTTT
NA,TRBV2,TRBJ2-5,NA,CAGSRQIQETQYF,TGTGCCGGAAGTCGACAGATCCAAGAGACCCAGTACTTC
NA,TRBV30,TRBJ1-6,NA,CAWSSSDNSPLHF,TGTGCCTGGAGTTCGTCTGATAATTCACCCCTCCACTTT
NA,TRBV18,TRBJ1-1,NA,CASSPPGNTEAFF,TGTGCCAGCTCACCGCCAGGGAACACTGAAGCTTTCTTT
NA,TRBV9,TRBJ2-1,NA,CASSVSGASDEQFF,TGTGCCAGCAGCGTATCGGGAGCGAGCGATGAGCAGTTCTTC
TRBD1,TRBV10-1,TRBJ1-2,NA,CASSESARGPDGYTF,TGCGCCAGCAGTGAGTCTGCCAGGGGGCCCGATGGCTACACCTTC
NA,TRBV7-9,TRBJ1-3,NA,CASSLTGRVGNTIYF,TGTGCCAGCAGCTTAACTGGCAGGGTTGGAAACACCATATATTTT
TRBD1,TRBV5-1,TRBJ2-7,NA,CASRGTGEQYF,TGCGCCAGCAGAGGGACAGGCGAGCAGTACTTC
NA,TRBV6-5,TRBJ2-3,NA,CASSYFRADTQYF,TGTGCCAGCAGTTACTTTAGAGCAGATACGCAGTATTTT
NA,TRBV18,TRBJ1-2,few,CASSPPAIGGYTF,TGTGCCAGCTCACCACCGGCGATCGGGGGCTACACCTTC
TRBD2,TRBV18,TRBJ2-2,NA,CASSPILSGRASGELFF,TGTGCCAGCTCACCGATCCTAAGCGGGAGGGCCTCCGGGGAGCTGTTTTTT
NA,TRBV29-1,TRBJ1-2,once,CSTTGQTFGGYTF,TGCAGCACTACTGGACAGACGTTCGGTGGCTACACCTTC
TRBD1,TRBV24-1,TRBJ2-1,NA,CATTTGGKSNEQFF,TGTGCCACCACGACAGGGGGCAAGTCGAATGAGCAGTTCTTC
NA,TRBV6-1,TRBJ2-7,NA,CASSERPRVNLVDEQYF,TGTGCCAGCAGTGAACGACCCAGGGTAAATTTAGTCGACGAGCAGTACTTC
NA,TRBV4-1,TRBJ2-7,few,CASSQGRSYYEQYF,TGCGCCAGCAGCCAGGGGAGGTCTTATTACGAGCAGTACTTC